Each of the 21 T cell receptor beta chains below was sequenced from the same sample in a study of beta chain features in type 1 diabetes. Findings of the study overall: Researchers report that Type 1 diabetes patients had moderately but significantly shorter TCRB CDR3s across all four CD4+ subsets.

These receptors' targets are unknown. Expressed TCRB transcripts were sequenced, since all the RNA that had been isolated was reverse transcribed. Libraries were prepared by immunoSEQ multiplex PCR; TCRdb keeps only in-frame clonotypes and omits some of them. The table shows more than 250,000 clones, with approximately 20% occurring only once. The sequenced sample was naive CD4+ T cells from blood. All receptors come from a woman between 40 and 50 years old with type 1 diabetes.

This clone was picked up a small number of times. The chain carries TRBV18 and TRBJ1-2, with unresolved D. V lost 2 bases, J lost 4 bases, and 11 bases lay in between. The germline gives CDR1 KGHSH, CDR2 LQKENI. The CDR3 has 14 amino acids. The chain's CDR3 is CASSPSTTGYGYTF. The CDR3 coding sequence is TGTGCCAGCTCACCATCTACTACCGGCTATGGCTACACCTTC.

The CDR3 coding sequence is TGTGCCAGCAGCTTCAACAGAGACACTGAAGCTTTCTTT. This sequence encodes CASSFNRDTEAFF. The chain employs TRBV9 and TRBJ1-1; D gene ambiguous. This CDR3 has 13 residues. Germline V CDR1 and CDR2: SGDLS, YYNGEE. The V end lost 4 bases, the J end lost 3 bases, and 10 bases lay between the germline ends.

CDR3 sequence reads: CASSQGTGALSYEQYF. CDR3 nucleotides: TGTGCCAGCAGCCAAGGAACAGGGGCCCTCTCCTACGAGCAGTACTTC. V gene TRBV4-2 combines with J gene TRBJ2-7, with TRBD1 matching over 7 bases. The CDR3 has 16 residues. V shed 1 base and J 0 bases; nucleotides not matched to a gene: 6. The germline gives CDR1 LGHNA, CDR2 YNFKEQ.

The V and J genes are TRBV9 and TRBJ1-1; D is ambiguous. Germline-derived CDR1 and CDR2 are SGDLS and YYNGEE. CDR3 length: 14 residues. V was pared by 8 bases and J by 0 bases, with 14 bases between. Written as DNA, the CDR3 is TGTGCCAGTTCCTTAACGGGGTTGAACACTGAAGCTTTCTTT. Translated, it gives CASSLTGLNTEAFF.

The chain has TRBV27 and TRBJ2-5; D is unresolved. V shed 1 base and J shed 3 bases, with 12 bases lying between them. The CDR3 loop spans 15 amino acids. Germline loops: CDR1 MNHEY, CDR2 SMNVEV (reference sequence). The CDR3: CASSLFGLSEETQYF. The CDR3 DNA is TGTGCCAGCAGTTTATTCGGGTTAAGCGAAGAGACCCAGTACTTC.

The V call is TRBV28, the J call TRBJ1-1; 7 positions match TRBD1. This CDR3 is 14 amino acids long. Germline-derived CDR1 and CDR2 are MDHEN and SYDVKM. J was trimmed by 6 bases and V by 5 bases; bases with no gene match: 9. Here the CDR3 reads CASSATTGRAEAFF. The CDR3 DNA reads TGTGCCAGCAGTGCTACGACAGGGCGTGCTGAAGCTTTCTTT.

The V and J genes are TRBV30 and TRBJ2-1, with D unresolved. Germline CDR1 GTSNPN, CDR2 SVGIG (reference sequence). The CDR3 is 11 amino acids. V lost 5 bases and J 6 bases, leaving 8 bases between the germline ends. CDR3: CAWEVGNEQFF. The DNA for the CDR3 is TGTGCCTGGGAGGTAGGCAATGAGCAGTTCTTC.

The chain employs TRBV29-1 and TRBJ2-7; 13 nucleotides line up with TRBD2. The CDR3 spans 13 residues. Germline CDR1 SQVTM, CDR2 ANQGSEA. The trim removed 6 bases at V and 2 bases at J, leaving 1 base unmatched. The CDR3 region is CSVGLAGPYEQYF. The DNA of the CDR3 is TGCAGCGTGGGACTAGCGGGACCCTACGAGCAGTACTTC.

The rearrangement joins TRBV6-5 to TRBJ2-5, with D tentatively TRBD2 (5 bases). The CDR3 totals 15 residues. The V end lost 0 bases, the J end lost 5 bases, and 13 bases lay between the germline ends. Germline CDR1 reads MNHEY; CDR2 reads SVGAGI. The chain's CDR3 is CASSYSHGVGETQYF. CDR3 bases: TGTGCCAGCAGTTACTCCCACGGGGTAGGGGAGACCCAGTACTTC.

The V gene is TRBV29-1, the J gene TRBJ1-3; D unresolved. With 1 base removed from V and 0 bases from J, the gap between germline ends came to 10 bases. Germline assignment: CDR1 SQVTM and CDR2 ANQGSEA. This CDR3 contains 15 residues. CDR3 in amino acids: CSVEGQELSGNTIYF. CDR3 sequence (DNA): TGCAGCGTTGAAGGGCAGGAACTCTCTGGAAACACCATATATTTT.

The CDR3 DNA is TGTGCCAGCAGCCCTCGGTGGGGGGGAAGCGGGGAGCTGTTTTTT. As protein: CASSPRWGGSGELFF. The chain uses TRBV9 and TRBJ2-2; TRBD2 matches at 7 bases. The germline gives CDR1 SGDLS, CDR2 YYNGEE. V shed 4 bases, J shed 7 bases, and the junction held 10 bases outside the gene matches. The CDR3 is 15 residues long.

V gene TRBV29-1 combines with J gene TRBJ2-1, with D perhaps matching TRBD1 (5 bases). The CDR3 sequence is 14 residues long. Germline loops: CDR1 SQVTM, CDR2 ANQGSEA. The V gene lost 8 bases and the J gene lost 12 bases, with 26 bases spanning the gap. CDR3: CSSTLRQGESGQFF. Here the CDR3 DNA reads TGCAGCTCAACCTTACGGCAGGGCGAGTCGGGGCAGTTCTTC.

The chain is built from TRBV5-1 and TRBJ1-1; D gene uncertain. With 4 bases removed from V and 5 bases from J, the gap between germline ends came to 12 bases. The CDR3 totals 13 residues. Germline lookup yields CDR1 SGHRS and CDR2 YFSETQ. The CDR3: CASSPGWETEAFF. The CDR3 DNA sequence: TGCGCCAGCAGCCCAGGATGGGAGACTGAAGCTTTCTTT.

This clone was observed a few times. The CDR3 spells CASSQDRGWTNEQFF. The CDR3 DNA reads as TGTGCCAGCAGCCAAGATCGGGGGTGGACCAATGAGCAGTTCTTC. The chain has TRBV4-2 and TRBJ2-1; the D gene is possibly TRBD2 (6 bases). The CDR3 totals 15 residues. V was clipped by 0 bases and J by 6 bases, with 12 bases between them. Germline values: CDR1 LGHNA, CDR2 YNFKEQ.

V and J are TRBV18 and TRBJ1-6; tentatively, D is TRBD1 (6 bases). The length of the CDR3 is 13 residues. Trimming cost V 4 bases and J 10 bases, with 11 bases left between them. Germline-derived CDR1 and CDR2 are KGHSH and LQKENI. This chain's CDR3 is CASSRAGDSPLHF. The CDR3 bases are TGTGCCAGCTCACGGGCAGGGGACTCACCCCTCCACTTT.

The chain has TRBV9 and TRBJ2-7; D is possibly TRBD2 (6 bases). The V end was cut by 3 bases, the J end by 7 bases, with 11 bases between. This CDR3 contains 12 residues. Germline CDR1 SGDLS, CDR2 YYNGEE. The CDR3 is CASSDPAGEQYF. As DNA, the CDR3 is TGTGCCAGCAGCGACCCCGCGGGGGAGCAGTACTTC.

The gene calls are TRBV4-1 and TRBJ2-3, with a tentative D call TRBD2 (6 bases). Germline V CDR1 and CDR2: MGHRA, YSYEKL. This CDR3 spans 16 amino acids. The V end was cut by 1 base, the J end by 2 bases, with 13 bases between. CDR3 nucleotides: TGCGCCAGCAGCCAAGCCTTAGCGGATTACACAGATACGCAGTATTTT. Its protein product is CASSQALADYTDTQYF.

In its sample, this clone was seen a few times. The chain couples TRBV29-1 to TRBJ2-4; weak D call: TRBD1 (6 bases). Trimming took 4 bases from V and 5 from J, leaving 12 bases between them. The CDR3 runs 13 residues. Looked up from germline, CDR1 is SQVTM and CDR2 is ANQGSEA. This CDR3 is CSVVRTEENIQYF. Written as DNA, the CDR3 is TGCAGCGTTGTAAGGACAGAGGAAAACATTCAGTACTTC.

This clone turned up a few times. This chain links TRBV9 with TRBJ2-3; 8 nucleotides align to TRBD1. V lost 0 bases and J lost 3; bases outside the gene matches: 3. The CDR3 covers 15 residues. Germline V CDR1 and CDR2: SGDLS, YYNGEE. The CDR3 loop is CASSVADRGTDTQYF. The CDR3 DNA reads TGTGCCAGCAGCGTAGCCGACAGGGGTACAGATACGCAGTATTTT.

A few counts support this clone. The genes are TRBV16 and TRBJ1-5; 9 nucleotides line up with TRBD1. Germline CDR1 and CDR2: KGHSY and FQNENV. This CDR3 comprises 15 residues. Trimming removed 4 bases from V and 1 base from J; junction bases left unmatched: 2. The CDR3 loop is CASSPDRGSNQPQHF. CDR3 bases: TGTGCCAGCAGCCCGGACAGGGGAAGCAATCAGCCCCAGCATTTT.

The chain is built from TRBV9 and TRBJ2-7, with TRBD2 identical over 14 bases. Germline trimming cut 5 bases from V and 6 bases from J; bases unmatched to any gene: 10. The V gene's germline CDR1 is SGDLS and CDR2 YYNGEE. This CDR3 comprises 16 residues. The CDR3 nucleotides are TGTGCCAGCAGTGTCCATCGGGGACTAGCGGGAGTCGAGCAGTACTTC. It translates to CASSVHRGLAGVEQYF.